This T cell receptor beta chain stems from a study of T-cell reconstitution after alpha-beta-depleted transplantation in children. Study-level points and caveats: A year post-transplant, T-cell counts and diversity derived mostly from newly produced T cells. It was surviving recipient T cells and thymic progenitors that gave some patients high TCRbeta diversity at day 60. Reported findings indicate that, about two months after transplant, alpha-beta T cells came from several hundred expanded clones, which were derived from non-depleted graft cells.

Unique molecular identifiers were used to barcode this TCRbeta library. TCRdb itself ran the PCR reads through MiXCR, one entry per CDR3 protein. The repertoire includes about 440,000 distinct CDR3 sequences, roughly 44% of them detected once, and 27% sits in the top ten. V lost 8 bases to trimming and J lost 1 base; unmatched junction nucleotides: 9. CDR1 is MNHNS, CDR2 SASEGT, per germline. The CDR3 contains 15 residues. There are a few counts of this clonotype. The antigen remains undetermined. This specimen consisted of PBMCs, obtained before TCRalphabeta/CD19-depleted stem cell transplant. This receptor was obtained from a girl aged 2-10 years with aplastic anemia, due to receive a stem cell transplant. The V gene is TRBV6-1, the J gene TRBJ1-2, with 8 bases matching TRBD1. The CDR3 loop reads CASGTLQGGNYGYTF. The CDR3 DNA sequence: TGTGCCAGCGGGACTCTACAGGGGGGTAACTATGGCTACACCTTC.